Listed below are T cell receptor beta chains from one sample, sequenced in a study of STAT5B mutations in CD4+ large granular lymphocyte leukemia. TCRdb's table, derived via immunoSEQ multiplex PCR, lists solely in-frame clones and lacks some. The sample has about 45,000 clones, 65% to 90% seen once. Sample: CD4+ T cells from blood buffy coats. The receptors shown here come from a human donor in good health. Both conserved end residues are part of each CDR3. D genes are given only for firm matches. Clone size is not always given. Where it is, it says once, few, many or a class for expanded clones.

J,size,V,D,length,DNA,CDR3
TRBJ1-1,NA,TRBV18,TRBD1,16,TGTGCCAGCTCACCTCAGAATACCGACAGGGTCACTGAAGCTTTCTTT,CASSPQNTDRVTEAFF
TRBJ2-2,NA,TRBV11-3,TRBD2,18,TGTGCCAGCAGCTTAGATCAAGGCGGGAGTGTTAGCACCGGGGAGCTGTTTTTT,CASSLDQGGSVSTGELFF
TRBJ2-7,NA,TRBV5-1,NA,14,TGCGCCAGCAGTAAGTCTTTCCGGACCCACGAGCAGTACTTC,CASSKSFRTHEQYF
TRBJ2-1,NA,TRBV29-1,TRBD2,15,TGCAGCGGGGGACTAGCGGGTACCTCCTACAATGAGCAGTTCTTC,CSGGLAGTSYNEQFF
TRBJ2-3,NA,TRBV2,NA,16,TGTGCCAGCAGGGGGGGGTTGCAGGGGAGGACAGATACGCAGTATTTT,CASRGGLQGRTDTQYF
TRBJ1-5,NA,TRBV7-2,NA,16,TGTGCCAGCAGCTTAGAAGGCCCCCTTAGCAATCAGCCCCAGCATTTT,CASSLEGPLSNQPQHF
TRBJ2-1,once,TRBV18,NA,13,TGTGCCAGCTCACCCGGGGGGCCGGATGAGCAGTTCTTC,CASSPGGPDEQFF
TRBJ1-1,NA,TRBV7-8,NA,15,TGTGCCAGCAGCTTAGTACAGGGCATGAACACTGAAGCTTTCTTT,CASSLVQGMNTEAFF
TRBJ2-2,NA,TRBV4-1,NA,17,TGCGCCAGCAGCCATTCACGAGGCTCACCGACGGACGGGGAGCTGTTTTTT,CASSHSRGSPTDGELFF
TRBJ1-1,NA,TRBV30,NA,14,TGTGCCTGGAGTTGGGGCAGGGCGATGCCTGAAGCTTTCTTT,CAWSWGRAMPEAFF
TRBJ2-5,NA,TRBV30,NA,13,TGTGCCGTTGGCAGGGGAGTAGCGGAGACCCAGTACTTC,CAVGRGVAETQYF
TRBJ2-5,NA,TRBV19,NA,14,TGTGCCAGTAGTGACAGCGAGGCCCAAGAGACCCAGTACTTC,CASSDSEAQETQYF
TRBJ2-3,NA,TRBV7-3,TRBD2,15,TGTGCCAGCAGCTTAGAAGCGGGAATGTTCGATACGCAGTATTTT,CASSLEAGMFDTQYF
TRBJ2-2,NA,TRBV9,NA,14,TGTGCCAGCAGCGTAGGCGGTAGCACCGGGGAGCTGTTTTTT,CASSVGGSTGELFF
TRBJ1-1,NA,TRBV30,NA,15,TGTGCCTGGAGTGTACGTAGGACAGCTGACACTGAAGCTTTCTTT,CAWSVRRTADTEAFF
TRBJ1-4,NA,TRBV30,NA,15,TGTGCCTGGAGTGTACAGAAAGGGGATAATGAAAAACTGTTTTTT,CAWSVQKGDNEKLFF
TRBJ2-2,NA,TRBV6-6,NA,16,TGTGCCAGCAGTTGGAGATCGCCCTCGAACACCGGGGAGCTGTTTTTT,CASSWRSPSNTGELFF
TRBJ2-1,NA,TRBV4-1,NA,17,TGCGCCAGCAGCCAAGAATCCGGGCTGAGCTCCTACAATGAGCAGTTCTTC,CASSQESGLSSYNEQFF
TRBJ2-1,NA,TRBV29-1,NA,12,TGCAGCGTCCCACAGTTCTACAATGAGCAGTTCTTC,CSVPQFYNEQFF
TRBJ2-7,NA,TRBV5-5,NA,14,TGTGCCAGCAGCTTGGAGTGGGGGTCCTACGAGCAGTACTTC,CASSLEWGSYEQYF
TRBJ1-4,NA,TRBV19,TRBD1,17,TGTGCCAGTAGTACACCCGGGGACAGGTGGGATGAAGAAAAACTGTTTTTT,CASSTPGDRWDEEKLFF
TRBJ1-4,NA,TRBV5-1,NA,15,TGCGCCAGCAGCTTCTCAGTTAGTCTTAATGAAAAACTGTTTTTT,CASSFSVSLNEKLFF
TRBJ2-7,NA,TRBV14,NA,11,TGTGCCAGCAGCCAAACCTACGAGCAGTACTTC,CASSQTYEQYF
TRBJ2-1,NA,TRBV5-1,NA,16,TGCGCCAGCAGCTTGGATGGGGGAGGCTCCTACAATGAGCAGTTCTTC,CASSLDGGGSYNEQFF
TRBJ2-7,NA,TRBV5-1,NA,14,TGCGCCAGCAGCGTTGACAGCTACACCTACGAGCAGTACTTC,CASSVDSYTYEQYF
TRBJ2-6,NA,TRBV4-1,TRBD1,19,TGCGCCAGCAGCCAAGTCGGTTCGAGACAGGGACCTGGGGCCAACGTCCTGACTTTC,CASSQVGSRQGPGANVLTF
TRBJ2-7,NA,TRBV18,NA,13,TGTGCCAGCTCACCGGAGTACTCCTACGAGCAGTACTTC,CASSPEYSYEQYF
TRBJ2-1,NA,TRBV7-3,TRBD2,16,TGTGCCAGCAGCTTAACGGCTAGCGGGAGGAATAATGAGCAGTTCTTC,CASSLTASGRNNEQFF